A selection of T cell receptor beta chains follows, all from one sample in a study of blood T cells in healthy people across ages. TCRdb redid the calling of the 5' RACE reads with MiXCR, one entry per CDR3 protein. Among fewer than 1,200,000 distinct CDR3 sequences listed, around 27% were seen once. Separately, the same data were catalogued under a study of T cells of mothers and their children.

The sequenced sample was blood. These receptor sequences come from a girl aged 2-10 years in good health. Both conserved end residues are part of each CDR3. D genes are given only for firm matches. Clone size is stated in some rows and not others, as once, few, many or a class when expanded.

j_call	clone_size	d_call	v_call	cdr3_nt	cdr3_aa
TRBJ2-6	few	NA	TRBV4-3	TGCGCCAGCAGCCAAGAGGACTCCGGGGCCAACGTCCTGACTTTC	CASSQEDSGANVLTF
TRBJ2-7	NA	NA	TRBV12-3/TRBV12-4	TGTGCCAGCAGTTTGGCGGGCAATGTGAAATACGAGCAGTACTTC	CASSLAGNVKYEQYF
TRBJ2-1	NA	NA	TRBV3-1	TGTGCCAGCAGCCAAGCCGGGCTTCTTAATGAGCAGTTCTTC	CASSQAGLLNEQFF
TRBJ2-7	NA	TRBD1	TRBV2	TGTGCCAGCAGCACTACAGGGGACCCCTACGAGCAGTACTTC	CASSTTGDPYEQYF
TRBJ2-5	few	TRBD2	TRBV9	TGTGCCAGCAGCGCCGCGGGGGGACAAGAGACCCAGTACTTC	CASSAAGGQETQYF
TRBJ1-2	few	NA	TRBV4-2	TGTGCCAGCAGCCAAGATTGGGGCTACACCTTC	CASSQDWGYTF
TRBJ2-7	NA	TRBD1	TRBV14	TGTGCCAGCAGCCAAGTCCAGGGACAGGGCTACGAGCAGTACTTC	CASSQVQGQGYEQYF
TRBJ2-3	many	NA	TRBV13	TGTGCCAGCAGCCTCTTCGGGGAGGGCACAGATACGCAGTATTTT	CASSLFGEGTDTQYF
TRBJ1-6	NA	NA	TRBV7-9	TGTGCTAGCAGCTTAGCGCCCCCTCAGGATGTGGGGTCACCCCTCCACTTT	CASSLAPPQDVGSPLHF
TRBJ1-3	few	NA	TRBV11-2	TGTGCCAGCAGCTTGTCGGGACTCGGAAACACCATATATTTT	CASSLSGLGNTIYF
TRBJ2-1	NA	TRBD2	TRBV4-3	TGCGCCAGCACCCAGGCGGGGGGCTCCTACAATGAGCAGTTCTTC	CASTQAGGSYNEQFF
TRBJ2-7	few	NA	TRBV29-1	TGCAGCGCAGAGGATCCCTTCCTCTACGAGCAGTACTTC	CSAEDPFLYEQYF
TRBJ2-7	NA	TRBD2	TRBV7-2	TGTGCCAGCAGCTTGAGACTAGCGTTGGACGAGCAGTACTTC	CASSLRLALDEQYF
TRBJ2-7	few	NA	TRBV20-1	TGCAGTGCTAGGCCGTCCTTCCGGGCCGACTGGGCCACCTACGAGCAGTACTTC	CSARPSFRADWATYEQYF
TRBJ1-3	few	NA	TRBV12-3/TRBV12-4	TGTGCCAGCAGCCCAAGTAGGACTGGAAACACCATATATTTT	CASSPSRTGNTIYF
TRBJ2-5	NA	NA	TRBV29-1	TGCAGCGTTGTTTTTATAAACGGCGCAAAGACCCAGTACTTC	CSVVFINGAKTQYF
TRBJ2-1	few	NA	TRBV12-3/TRBV12-4	TGTGCCAGCAGTTTCTGGCCTACAGGCTACAATGAGCAGTTCTTC	CASSFWPTGYNEQFF
TRBJ2-7	few	TRBD2	TRBV6-1	TGTGCCAGCAGTCAGATAGCGGGAGGCACCTACGAGCAGTACTTC	CASSQIAGGTYEQYF
TRBJ1-2	few	NA	TRBV20-1	TGCAGTGCTATAGTGGAGCGGATGAGAGGCTACACCTTC	CSAIVERMRGYTF
TRBJ2-5	NA	TRBD2	TRBV20-1	TGCAGTGCTGTAGCGAGACCGGGACTAGCGGACCAAGGAGAGACCCAGTACTTC	CSAVARPGLADQGETQYF
TRBJ2-7	once	NA	TRBV7-9	TGTGCCAGCAGCTTGTACACCGGGACAAACTACGAGCAGTACTTC	CASSLYTGTNYEQYF
TRBJ2-1	NA	NA	TRBV19	TGTGCCAGTAGTGTACGACCACACAATGAGCAGTTCTTC	CASSVRPHNEQFF